This T cell receptor beta chain appears in the sequencing data of a study of T cell responses to AZD1222 COVID-19 vaccine. Measured with immunoSEQ multiplex PCR; TCRdb has only the in-frame clones, and not every one. The table lists around 120,000 clones, around 88% of them singletons. CDR1 is MNHEY, CDR2 SMNVEV, per germline (reference sequence). CDR3 length: 14 amino acids. V lost 5 bases to trimming and J lost 4 bases; unmatched junction nucleotides: 4. The sample was peripheral blood, taken on day 0 of AZD1222 vaccination. The rearrangement links TRBV27 to TRBJ2-5; 10 bases line up with TRBD1. The sequence was obtained from an adult in good health. The CDR3 spells CASSRGQGVETQYF. For the CDR3, the DNA is TGTGCCAGCAGTAGAGGACAGGGGGTAGAGACCCAGTACTTC.